The subject of this entry is one T cell receptor beta chain. Diagnostic conclusions were grounded in clinical symptoms, serum thyroxine, TRAb, thyroid ultrasound and orbital computed tomography. Scientists amplified the TCR beta CDR3 regions from RNA transcripts. First-round RT-PCR used HTBI primers; second-round multiplex PCR followed. One entry per CDR3 protein results from TCRdb running MiXCR on the multiplex PCR reads. The data contain almost 750,000 distinct CDR3 sequences, roughly 40% of them singletons. This specimen comes from a study of Graves' ophthalmopathy and Graves' hyperthyroidism. The V gene's germline CDR1 is SGHDN and CDR2 FVKESK. The CDR3 contains 17 residues. V was trimmed by 1 base and J by 2 bases, leaving 17 bases between them.

The TCR comes from an adult man with Graves' ophthalmopathy. The sample comprised peripheral blood. J is TRBJ1-1 and V is TRBV14, with D possibly TRBD1 on 5 matching bases. The CDR3 region has the DNA TGTGCCAGCAGCCAAGTCCAGGGTGGGTCGACAAACACTGAAGCTTTCTTT. Amino acids: CASSQVQGGSTNTEAFF.